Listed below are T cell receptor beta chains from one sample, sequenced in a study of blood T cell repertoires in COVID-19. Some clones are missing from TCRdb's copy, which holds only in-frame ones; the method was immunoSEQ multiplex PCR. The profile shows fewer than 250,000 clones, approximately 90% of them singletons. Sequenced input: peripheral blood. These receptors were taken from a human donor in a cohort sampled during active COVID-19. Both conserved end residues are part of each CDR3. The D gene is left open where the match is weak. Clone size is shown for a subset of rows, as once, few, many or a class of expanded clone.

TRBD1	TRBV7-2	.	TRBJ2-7	CASSFGQGAIEQYF	TGTGCCAGCAGCTTCGGACAGGGGGCAATCGAGCAGTACTTC
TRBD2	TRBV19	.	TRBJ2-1	CASGLAGLDGEQFF	TGTGCCAGCGGCTTAGCGGGATTGGATGGTGAGCAGTTCTTC
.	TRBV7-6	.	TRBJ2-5	CASSMRVYQETQYF	TGTGCCAGCAGCATGCGGGTTTACCAAGAGACCCAGTACTTC
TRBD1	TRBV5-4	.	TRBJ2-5	CASSLNRGLLQETQYF	TGTGCCAGCAGCTTGAACAGGGGGCTGTTACAAGAGACCCAGTACTTC
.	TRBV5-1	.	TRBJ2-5	CASRRQKQETQYF	TGCGCCAGCAGAAGACAGAAACAAGAGACCCAGTACTTC
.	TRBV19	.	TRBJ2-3	CASSPPPGDTQYF	TGTGCCAGTAGTCCCCCGCCAGGGGATACGCAGTATTTT
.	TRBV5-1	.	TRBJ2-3	CASSPSTPTDTQYF	TGCGCCAGCAGCCCAAGCACCCCCACAGATACGCAGTATTTT
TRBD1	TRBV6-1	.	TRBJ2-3	CASSEATGGADTQYF	TGTGCCAGCAGTGAAGCGACAGGGGGCGCAGATACGCAGTATTTT
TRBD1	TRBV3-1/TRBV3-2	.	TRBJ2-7	CASSQERGGGTGPYEQYF	TGTGCCAGCAGCCAAGAAAGGGGTGGGGGGACAGGCCCCTACGAGCAGTACTTC
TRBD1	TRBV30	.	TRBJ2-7	CAGAGTGNYEQYF	TGTGCCGGGGCCGGGACAGGGAACTACGAGCAGTACTTC
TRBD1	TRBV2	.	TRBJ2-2	CASQDRGDTGELFF	TGTGCCAGCCAGGACAGGGGAGACACCGGGGAGCTGTTTTTT
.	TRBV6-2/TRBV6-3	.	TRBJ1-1	CASSYSGSEAFF	TGTGCCAGCAGTTACTCTGGCAGTGAAGCTTTCTTT
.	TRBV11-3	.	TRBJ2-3	CASSLTSSTDTQYF	TGTGCCAGCAGCTTGACATCTAGCACAGATACGCAGTATTTT
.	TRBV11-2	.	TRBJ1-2	CASSAANIGRGYGYTF	TGTGCCAGCAGCGCAGCAAATATTGGCAGGGGCTATGGCTACACCTTC
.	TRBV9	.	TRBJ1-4	CASSPRVGTNEKLFF	TGTGCCAGCAGCCCTCGGGTGGGAACTAATGAAAAACTGTTTTTT
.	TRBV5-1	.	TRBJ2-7	CASSLEGREQPYEQYF	TGCGCCAGCAGCTTGGAGGGTCGGGAGCAACCTTACGAGCAGTACTTC
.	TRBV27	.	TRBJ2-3	CASSLNRGTDTQYF	TGTGCCAGCAGTTTAAACAGGGGCACAGATACGCAGTATTTT
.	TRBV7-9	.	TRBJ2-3	CASSDKQGTDTQYF	TGTGCCAGCAGCGACAAACAAGGCACAGATACGCAGTATTTT
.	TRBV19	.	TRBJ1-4	CASSGGFEKLFF	TGTGCCAGTAGTGGAGGATTTGAAAAACTGTTTTTT
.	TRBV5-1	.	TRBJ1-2	CASSLDGQHNYGYTF	TGCGCCAGCAGCTTGGATGGACAGCATAACTATGGCTACACCTTC
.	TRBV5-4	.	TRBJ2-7	CASSEERLYEQYF	TGTGCCAGCAGCGAGGAGAGACTTTACGAGCAGTACTTC
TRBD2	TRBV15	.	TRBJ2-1	CATSRDPGAGNEQFF	TGTGCCACCAGCAGAGATCCCGGAGCGGGGAATGAGCAGTTCTTC
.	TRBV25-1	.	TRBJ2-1	CASSEPGSSYNEQFF	TGTGCCAGCAGTGAACCCGGGAGCTCCTACAATGAGCAGTTCTTC
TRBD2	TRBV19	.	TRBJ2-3	CASSIEVAGGYTQYF	TGTGCCAGTAGTATAGAGGTAGCGGGGGGTTATACGCAGTATTTT
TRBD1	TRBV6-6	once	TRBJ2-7	CASSSPGQGAYEQYF	TGTGCCAGCAGTTCACCGGGACAGGGGGCCTACGAGCAGTACTTC
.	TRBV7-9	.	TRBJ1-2	CASRPDLGGYTF	TGTGCCAGCAGACCCGACCTGGGCGGCTACACCTTC
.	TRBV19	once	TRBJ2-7	CASSIGGGSSYEQYF	TGTGCCAGTAGTATAGGTGGGGGGAGCTCCTACGAGCAGTACTTC
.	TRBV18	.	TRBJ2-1	CASSPPQRPSYNEQFF	TGTGCCAGCTCACCACCCCAGCGGCCCTCCTACAATGAGCAGTTCTTC